The 18 T cell receptor beta chains listed next were all sequenced from one sample in a study of shared clonotypes between healthy human individuals. As defined, naive CD8 cells were CD45RO-negative and positively selected for CCR7, with terminally differentiated effector memory CD45RA+ cells excluded. The repertoire was sequenced with immunoSEQ multiplex PCR; TCRdb's copy has only in-frame clones and lacks some. Of around 1.9 million clones in the sample, 93% were seen once. What was sequenced was naive CD8+ T cells from PBMCs. These receptors came from a man in his late teens or twenties in good health. Some clones in this sample may be carry-over from other donors' samples.

The rearrangement links TRBV6-6 to TRBJ2-1; 9 bases match TRBD2. The junction had 4 bases not matched to a gene; V was cut back by 2 bases and J by 5 bases. Germline V gene sequence: CDR1 MNHNY, CDR2 SVGAGI (reference sequence). The CDR3 length is 15 residues. Written as DNA, the CDR3 is TGTGCCAGCAGTTACCTGGGACTAGCCAACAATGAGCAGTTCTTC. Its translation: CASSYLGLANNEQFF.

This chain joins TRBV7-9 and TRBJ2-7, with D hard to call. Per the germline V gene, CDR1 is SEHNR and CDR2 is FQNEAQ (reference sequence). The length of the CDR3 is 14 residues. V lost 1 base to trimming and J lost 5 bases, with 12 bases between them. DNA for the CDR3: TGTGCCAGCAGCTTAGTGGCACCTGAAGACGAGCAGTACTTC. It is translated as CASSLVAPEDEQYF. The full variable domain, with the rest looked up from reference TRBV7-9 and TRBJ2-7, is DTGVSQNPRHKITKRGQNVTFRCDPISEHNRLYWYRQTLGQGPEFLTYFQNEAQLEKSRLLSDRFSAERPKGSFSTLEIQRTEQGDSAMYLCASSLVAPEDEQYFGPGTRLTVT.

A remark on this clone: At the DNA level, this CDR3 is encoded by other sequences in the same sample as well. The rearrangement links TRBV5-6 to TRBJ2-1, with D tentatively TRBD2 (5 bases). Germline-derived CDR1 and CDR2 are SGHDT and YYEEEE. V lost 3 bases and J lost 7, with 5 bases in between. This CDR3 has 11 residues. Here the CDR3 DNA reads TGTGCCAGCAGCTCGGGGAATGAGCAGTTCTTC. Translated, it gives CASSSGNEQFF. The entire variable domain, with the rest obtained from reference TRBV5-6 and TRBJ2-1, is as follows: DAGVTQSPTHLIKTRGQQVTLRCSPKSGHDTVSWYQQALGQGPQFIFQYYEEEERQRGNFPDRFSGHQFPNYSSELNVNALLLGDSALYLCASSSGNEQFFGPGTRLTVL.

This chain uses TRBV7-9 with TRBJ1-6; 9 bases line up with TRBD1. Germline trimming cut 3 bases from V and 15 bases from J; bases unmatched to any gene: 3. Germline V gene sequence: CDR1 SEHNR, CDR2 FQNEAQ (reference sequence). CDR3 size: 12 residues. The CDR3 nucleotides read TGTGCCAGCAGCTTTTACAGGGGGCTCCTCCACTTT. Translation gives CASSFYRGLLHF.

CDR3 protein: CASSLSGLGTGELFF. CDR3 DNA sequence: TGTGCCAGCAGCTTAAGCGGACTCGGCACCGGGGAGCTGTTTTTT. This chain connects TRBV7-6 to TRBJ2-2, with a tentative D call TRBD2 (5 bases). Trimming pared 2 bases from V and 4 bases from J, leaving 11 bases between. CDR1 is SGHVS and CDR2 is FNYEAQ in the germline V gene. This CDR3 comprises 15 residues.

The V call is TRBV29-1, the J call TRBJ2-5; the D gene is possibly TRBD2 (5 bases). This CDR3 contains 14 residues. Trimming took off 3 bases at V and 9 bases at J, with 20 bases between the two ends. From germline, CDR1 is SQVTM and CDR2 ANQGSEA. CDR3 DNA sequence: TGCAGCGTTGACGGAGGCGACCAGGTTGGGCCCCAGTACTTC. It translates to CSVDGGDQVGPQYF.

The table lists this clone with a count of one. This chain uses TRBV28 with TRBJ1-2; 9 bases match TRBD1. Germline values: CDR1 MDHEN, CDR2 SYDVKM. Germline trimming cut 5 bases from V and 2 bases from J; bases unmatched to any gene: 9. The CDR3 length is 16 residues. As DNA, the CDR3 is TGTGCCAGCAGTGGAACACAGGGGGCGGAGAACTATGGCTACACCTTC. This translates into CASSGTQGAENYGYTF.

This chain links TRBV11-2 with TRBJ2-2; D uncertain. CDR1 and CDR2 (germline): SGHAT, FQNNGV. This CDR3 is built from 16 residues. Trimming left V 5 bases short and J 3 bases short, with 16 bases between. The CDR3 sequence: CASSPPPGPDTGELFF. The CDR3 DNA is TGTGCCAGCAGCCCCCCCCCTGGTCCGGACACCGGGGAGCTGTTTTTT.

The V call is TRBV5-1, the J call TRBJ2-1; possible D gene TRBD2, 6 bases. Germline values: CDR1 SGHRS, CDR2 YFSETQ. Deletions cut 1 base from V and 3 bases from J, with 20 bases between. This CDR3 is 18 amino acids long. Here the CDR3 reads CASSLRPEGGPRYNEQFF. The CDR3 DNA reads as TGCGCCAGCAGCTTGCGTCCGGAGGGAGGCCCCCGCTACAATGAGCAGTTCTTC.

The V call is TRBV7-3, the J call TRBJ2-1; the match to TRBD1 covers 7 bases. Germline CDR1 SGHTA, CDR2 FQGTGA. With V trimmed by 4 bases and J by 4 bases, 4 bases remained unmatched. The CDR3 totals 14 residues. CDR3 sequence: CASSSGTDYNEQFF. The DNA for the CDR3 is TGTGCCAGCAGCTCCGGGACAGATTACAATGAGCAGTTCTTC.

This clone was recorded once. The rearrangement joins TRBV5-1 to TRBJ2-1, with 9 positions matching TRBD2. With V trimmed by 0 bases and J by 6 bases, 1 base remained unmatched. This CDR3 spans 14 amino acids. Germline V CDR1 and CDR2: SGHRS, YFSETQ. This CDR3 is CASSLAAGGNEQFF. The CDR3 nucleotides read TGCGCCAGCAGCTTGGCAGCGGGAGGCAATGAGCAGTTCTTC.

V usage is TRBV19 and J usage is TRBJ1-5, with D possibly being TRBD1 (6 bases). Germline V gene lookup returns CDR1 LNHDA and CDR2 SQIVND (reference sequence). Trimming cost V 1 base and J 3 bases, with 16 bases left between them. The length of the CDR3 is 17 residues. CDR3 sequence (DNA): TGTGCCAGTAGTATAGTTCGGTGGGGGGGCGTCAATCAGCCCCAGCATTTT. Translated: CASSIVRWGGVNQPQHF.

CDR3 in amino acids: CASSQGREGRNEQFF. Written as DNA, the CDR3 is TGCGCCAGCAGCCAAGGGCGGGAGGGCCGCAATGAGCAGTTCTTC. The V gene is TRBV4-1, the J gene TRBJ2-1; TRBD2 aligns across 9 bases. The trim removed 1 base at V and 6 bases at J, leaving 4 bases unmatched. Germline assignment: CDR1 MGHRA and CDR2 YSYEKL. CDR3 length: 15 amino acids.

Here the CDR3 DNA reads TGTGCCAGCAGCCAGTCTGCTAGCGGGGACTACGAGCAGTACTTC. Protein product: CASSQSASGDYEQYF. This chain uses TRBV7-6 with TRBJ2-7; 9 positions match TRBD2. The J segment lost 3 bases and the V segment lost 5 bases, leaving 8 bases of the junction unmatched. Per the germline V gene, CDR1 is SGHVS and CDR2 is FNYEAQ. CDR3 length: 15 amino acids.

This rearrangement joins TRBV10-1 to TRBJ2-3; unclear D gene. From germline, CDR1 is WNHNN and CDR2 SYGVQD (reference sequence). Trimming removed 4 bases at V and 3 bases at J, with 8 bases between. The CDR3 runs to 13 residues. CDR3 in amino acids: CASSATGTDTQYF. CDR3 nucleotides: TGCGCCAGCAGTGCGACCGGGACAGATACGCAGTATTTT.

The chain links TRBV9 to TRBJ2-1; TRBD2 agrees at 12 bases. Looked up from germline, CDR1 is SGDLS and CDR2 is YYNGEE. This CDR3 is 17 amino acids long. The J segment lost 8 bases and the V segment lost 4 bases, leaving 13 bases of the junction unmatched. This CDR3 is CASSPRVRLAGVDEQFF. The CDR3 nucleotides read TGTGCCAGCAGCCCGAGGGTTAGACTAGCGGGAGTGGATGAGCAGTTCTTC.

The table lists this clone with a count of one. J is TRBJ1-1 and V is TRBV19, with 10 bases lining up with TRBD1. Germline V CDR1 and CDR2: LNHDA, SQIVND (reference sequence). The CDR3 loop spans 14 amino acids. V lost 7 bases, J lost 6 bases, and 8 bases stayed unmatched. This chain's CDR3 is CASTTFGQGAEAFF. The CDR3 DNA reads as TGTGCCAGTACCACTTTCGGACAGGGGGCTGAAGCTTTCTTT.

The chain joins TRBV7-9 to TRBJ2-4; D is ambiguous. Trimming shortened V by 1 base and J by 6 bases, and 10 bases separated the two germline ends. Germline CDR1 is SEHNR and CDR2 is FQNEAQ (reference sequence). CDR3 size: 14 residues. CDR3 protein: CASSLVTTPNIQYF. CDR3 DNA sequence: TGTGCCAGCAGCTTAGTTACGACACCAAACATTCAGTACTTC.